This T cell receptor beta chain is from a study of response to subunit inactivated influenza vaccine. Whole-study results and caveats: It was suggested by the authors that few new T cells are recruited by each seasonal influenza vaccination.

This clonotype was observed a handful of times. No antigen is known for it. TCRdb re-called the RT-PCR reads with MiXCR, one entry per CDR3 protein. This sample has approximately 700,000 distinct CDR3 sequences, with 14% found just once. This TCR came from a man aged 50 to 59 who received an inactivated influenza vaccine. Sample: PBMCs from blood, taken 14 to 15 days before vaccination.

The chain's CDR3 is CASSLTEIGTDTQYF. Written as DNA, the CDR3 is TGTGCCAGCAGCTTGACAGAGATCGGCACAGATACGCAGTATTTT. This chain joins TRBV5-4 and TRBJ2-3; D not certain. The CDR3 has 15 residues. Trimming shortened V by 1 base and J by 1 base, and 10 bases separated the two germline ends. In germline, CDR1 is SGHNT, CDR2 YYREEE (reference sequence).